This TCR beta chain was recorded in a study of post-analysis software for immune sequencing data. General study findings and limits: Included in a set of five TRBV segments more frequent in patients than controls were TRBV5-6, TRBV5-1 and TRBV20-1.

cDNA libraries for TCR beta contained unique molecular identifiers. MiXCR was run by TCRdb on the PCR reads, yielding one entry per CDR3 protein. The table lists roughly 700,000 distinct CDR3 sequences, approximately 30% of them singletons. The sample holds a few counts of this clonotype. Its antigen remains unidentified. Trimming cost V 1 base and J 3 bases, with 7 bases left between them. Germline V gene data show CDR1 as MNHNS and CDR2 as SASEGT. The length of the CDR3 is 14 residues. This clonotype was sampled from a girl aged 10 to 17 with multiple sclerosis. What was sequenced was blood. The genes are TRBV6-1 and TRBJ2-1; D gene uncertain. In DNA, the CDR3 is TGTGCCAGCAGTGAAGGTAACGACTACAATGAGCAGTTCTTC. Translated: CASSEGNDYNEQFF.